This TCR beta chain was obtained from a study of vaccination effects on CD4 cells after COVID-19. Study-wide findings and caveats: The study, lacking early post-infection timepoints, had few convalescent patients. Only 1 of 255 vaccine-induced clones from healthy vaccinees cross-reacted with common cold coronaviruses.

Comment on this clone: Antigen specificity is unknown.

Only in-frame clones appear in the TCRdb table, and some are missing; sequencing was by immunoSEQ multiplex PCR. The profile covers around 16,000 clones, with 60% to 85% appearing a single time and approximately 20% taken by the ten largest. Using viral peptide pools, the ViraFEST assay grew out antigen-specific CD4+ T cells prior to sequencing. Upon completion of roughly ten days in culture, CD4+ T cells were isolated. As their vaccination, participants received two doses of either BNT162b2 or mRNA-1273. A half-volume exchange with IL-2 medium occurred on days 3 and 7. This TCR was recovered from a human donor who received a COVID-19 vaccine. The source was CD4+ T cells from PBMCs cultured with HCoV-NL63 spike peptides, collected after COVID-19 vaccination.

In DNA form, the CDR3 reads TGCAGTGCTAGTTCTCCAGAGCGGAACTCCTACGAGCAGTACTTC. As protein: CSASSPERNSYEQYF. The gene calls are TRBV20-1 and TRBJ2-7, with D perhaps TRBD2 (5 bases). V lost 3 bases and J lost 0, with 15 bases in between. Per the germline V gene, CDR1 is DFQATT and CDR2 is SNEGSKA (reference sequence). This CDR3 has 15 residues.